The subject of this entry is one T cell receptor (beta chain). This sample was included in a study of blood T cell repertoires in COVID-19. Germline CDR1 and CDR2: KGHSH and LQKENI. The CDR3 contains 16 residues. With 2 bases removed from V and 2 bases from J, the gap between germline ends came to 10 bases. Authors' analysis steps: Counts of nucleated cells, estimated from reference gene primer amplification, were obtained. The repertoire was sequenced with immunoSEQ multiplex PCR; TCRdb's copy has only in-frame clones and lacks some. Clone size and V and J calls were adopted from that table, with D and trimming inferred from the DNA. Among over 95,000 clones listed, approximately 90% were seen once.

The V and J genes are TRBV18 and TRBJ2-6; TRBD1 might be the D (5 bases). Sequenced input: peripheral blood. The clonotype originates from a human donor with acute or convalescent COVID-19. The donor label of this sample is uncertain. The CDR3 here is CASSPGLGPGANVLTF. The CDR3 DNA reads TGTGCCAGCTCACCAGGGCTGGGGCCTGGGGCCAACGTCCTGACTTTC.